This passage covers 20 T cell receptor beta chains from one sample sequenced in a study of blood T cell repertoires in COVID-19. Profiled with immunoSEQ multiplex PCR; TCRdb holds only in-frame clones, not every one. The data hold roughly 220,000 clones, with approximately 84% observed a single time. What was sequenced was peripheral blood. The origin of the receptors is an older woman with acute or convalescent COVID-19.

The V and J genes are TRBV6-1 and TRBJ1-2; unclear D gene. V lost 1 base and J lost 4, with 7 bases in between. The CDR3 is 13 residues long. CDR1 MNHNS and CDR2 SASEGT come from the germline V gene. The CDR3 sequence: CASSEVQIYGYTF. CDR3 in DNA: TGTGCCAGCAGTGAAGTACAGATCTATGGCTACACCTTC.

The chain combines TRBV9 with TRBJ1-1; D unclear. The CDR3 contains 16 residues. With 0 bases removed from V and 6 bases from J, the gap between germline ends came to 18 bases. Germline values: CDR1 SGDLS, CDR2 YYNGEE. CDR3 nucleotide sequence: TGTGCCAGCAGCGTAGGAGTCCAGGCGATACAATCTGAAGCTTTCTTT. Its protein is CASSVGVQAIQSEAFF. Full variable domain (missing parts from reference TRBV9 and TRBJ1-1): DSGVTQTPKHLITATGQRVTLRCSPRSGDLSVYWYQQSLDQGLQFLIQYYNGEERAKGNILERFSAQQFPDLHSELNLSSLELGDSALYFCASSVGVQAIQSEAFFGQGTRLTVV.

This chain joins TRBV2 and TRBJ1-1; no definite D call. The length of the CDR3 is 13 residues. Germline V gives CDR1 SNHLY, CDR2 FYNNEI. The ends were cut back, 6 bases at V and 3 bases at J, with 11 bases in the middle. The chain's CDR3 is CASRAGVDTEAFF. The DNA for the CDR3 is TGTGCCAGCAGGGCCGGGGTTGACACTGAAGCTTTCTTT.

The rearrangement links TRBV12-3 or TRBV12-4 to TRBJ2-7; D ambiguous. The length of the CDR3 is 12 residues. V lost 1 base, J lost 5 bases, and 6 bases lay in between. In DNA, the CDR3 is TGTGCCAGCAGTTTAGGGCCCAACGAGCAGTACTTC. Amino acid sequence: CASSLGPNEQYF.

CDR3 protein: CASSFLPARDRGSYGYTF. The CDR3 DNA sequence: TGTGCCAGCAGCTTTTTACCCGCCCGGGACAGGGGCTCCTATGGCTACACCTTC. This chain joins TRBV7-9 and TRBJ1-2; 10 nucleotides agree with TRBD1. The CDR3 is made up of 18 amino acids. The J segment lost 4 bases and the V segment lost 3 bases, leaving 14 bases of the junction unmatched. Looked up from germline, CDR1 is SEHNR and CDR2 is FQNEAQ (reference sequence).

The chain uses TRBV10-1 and TRBJ1-1; the D is unclear. This CDR3 region has 19 residues. V lost 0 bases to trimming and J lost 0 bases, with 20 bases between them. The germline gives CDR1 WNHNN, CDR2 SYGVQD (reference sequence). The CDR3 is CASSESTLDGLYMNTEAFF. CDR3 DNA: TGCGCCAGCAGTGAGTCGACTCTTGACGGCCTTTACATGAACACTGAAGCTTTCTTT.

The gene calls are TRBV20-1 and TRBJ1-5; TRBD1 agrees at 8 bases. The CDR3 contains 14 residues. Germline assignment: CDR1 DFQATT and CDR2 SNEGSKA (reference sequence). J was trimmed by 3 bases and V by 3 bases; bases with no gene match: 4. The CDR3 sequence: CSASYRGFNQPQHF. Here the CDR3 DNA reads TGCAGTGCTAGTTACAGGGGGTTCAATCAGCCCCAGCATTTT.

The chain combines TRBV5-1 with TRBJ2-7; 8 bases fit TRBD1. Per germline, CDR1 SGHRS and CDR2 YFSETQ. This CDR3 has 18 residues. The V gene end was trimmed by 4 bases and the J gene end by 3 bases; junction bases not matched to a gene: 18. CDR3 nucleotide sequence: TGCGCCAGCAGCGACGTGACAAAAGCAGGGGGCAGGTTCTACGAGCAGTACTTC. Translating it yields CASSDVTKAGGRFYEQYF.

The chain links TRBV3-1 (or the pseudogene TRBV3-2) to TRBJ2-3; a weak D match, TRBD1 (6 bases). Germline V CDR1 and CDR2: LGHDT, YNNKEL (reference sequence). Trimming took off 5 bases at V and 4 bases at J, with 16 bases between the two ends. The CDR3 spans 15 residues. The DNA for the CDR3 is TGTGCCAGCAGCGATACAGGGAAGGGCGCAGATACGCAGTATTTT. Protein product: CASSDTGKGADTQYF.

J is TRBJ2-1 and V is TRBV7-8; weak D call: TRBD2 (6 bases). Trimming took off 1 base at V and 2 bases at J, with 12 bases between the two ends. Germline V gene data show CDR1 as SGHVS and CDR2 as FQNEAQ. CDR3 size: 16 residues. The CDR3 region is CASSLVPGTPYNEQFF. DNA of the CDR3: TGTGCCAGCAGCTTAGTCCCCGGGACTCCCTACAATGAGCAGTTCTTC.

The rearrangement joins TRBV27 to TRBJ1-2, with D perhaps matching TRBD1 (5 bases). The CDR3 loop spans 13 amino acids. Germline V gene data show CDR1 as MNHEY and CDR2 as SMNVEV (reference sequence). Between the trimmed V and J ends, which lost 1 base and 3 bases, there was a span of 6 bases. This CDR3 is CASSLWGDYGYTF. The CDR3 nucleotides read TGTGCCAGCAGTTTATGGGGGGACTATGGCTACACCTTC.

The chain has TRBV10-3 and TRBJ2-3, with D tentatively TRBD2 (6 bases). In germline, CDR1 is ENHRY, CDR2 SYGVKD. The V end was cut by 10 bases, the J end by 1 base, with 18 bases between. The CDR3 covers 15 residues. The CDR3 DNA is TGTGCCACGCTGGGGTCTAGCGCCGGCACAGATACGCAGTATTTT. This codes for CATLGSSAGTDTQYF.

V is TRBV10-3 and J is TRBJ2-1, with D tentatively TRBD2 (7 bases). This CDR3 contains 16 residues. V lost 0 bases and J lost 5, with 14 bases in between. CDR1 is ENHRY and CDR2 is SYGVKD in the germline V gene. CDR3 sequence: CAISESTGGQDNEQFF. The CDR3 DNA sequence: TGTGCCATCAGTGAGTCGACGGGGGGCCAGGACAATGAGCAGTTCTTC.

Concerning this clone: The junction differs from germline at one of its ends, possibly a read error. The V call is TRBV6-5, the J call TRBJ1-2; possibly TRBD1 for D (5 bases). Germline V CDR1 and CDR2: MNHEY, SVGAGI. The CDR3 runs 14 residues. The CDR3 protein is CASTTGGSEISRAF. The CDR3 region has the DNA TGTGCCAGCACCACCGGGGGATCAGAGATTTCTAGAGCCTTC.

The chain uses TRBV4-1 and TRBJ2-1; 9 positions match TRBD2. Looked up from germline, CDR1 is MGHRA and CDR2 is YSYEKL. The trim removed 1 base at V and 0 bases at J, leaving 7 bases unmatched. The CDR3 is 18 residues long. The CDR3 loop is CASSQGSSGDRSYNEQFF. The CDR3 DNA is TGCGCCAGCAGCCAAGGTTCTAGCGGGGATCGCTCCTACAATGAGCAGTTCTTC.

V usage is TRBV4-1 and J usage is TRBJ1-2; possible D gene TRBD1, 5 bases. This CDR3 is 14 amino acids long. V lost 0 bases, J lost 4 bases, and 9 bases lay in between. Germline V gene lookup returns CDR1 MGHRA and CDR2 YSYEKL. CDR3 nucleotides: TGCGCCAGCAGCCAAGACAGGGTGTCCTATGGCTACACCTTC. Protein product: CASSQDRVSYGYTF.

The genes are TRBV19 and TRBJ1-5; no definite D call. CDR1 and CDR2 from the germline V gene are LNHDA and SQIVND (reference sequence). Trimming stripped 3 bases from V and 2 bases from J, with 5 bases between. This CDR3 region has 13 residues. CDR3 sequence reads: CASSIPGNQPQHF. For the CDR3, the DNA is TGTGCCAGTAGTATTCCAGGCAATCAGCCCCAGCATTTT.

The V gene is TRBV29-1, the J gene TRBJ1-1, with TRBD1 as a possible D gene (6 bases). Germline V gene lookup returns CDR1 SQVTM and CDR2 ANQGSEA. This CDR3 region has 11 residues. Trimming shortened V by 6 bases and J by 6 bases, and 11 bases separated the two germline ends. CDR3 sequence (DNA): TGCAGCGTAGCCAGGGGTCCTGAAGCTTTCTTT. Protein sequence: CSVARGPEAFF.

This chain uses TRBV19 with TRBJ1-2; a possible D gene is TRBD1 (5 bases). V shed 0 bases and J shed 4 bases, with 6 bases lying between them. This CDR3 is built from 13 residues. Germline CDR1 is LNHDA and CDR2 is SQIVND (reference sequence). In DNA, the CDR3 is TGTGCCAGTAGTATAGATGACAGCTATGGCTACACCTTC. It specifies CASSIDDSYGYTF.

V gene TRBV7-8 combines with J gene TRBJ2-7, with 9 bases lining up with TRBD1. The V and J ends lost 6 bases and 3 bases, in that order; junction bases with no gene match: 6. Germline assignment: CDR1 SGHVS and CDR2 FQNEAQ. The CDR3 covers 14 residues. The CDR3 DNA follows: TGTGCCAGCAGACCGGGACAGGGCCTCTACGAGCAGTACTTC. Its protein is CASRPGQGLYEQYF.